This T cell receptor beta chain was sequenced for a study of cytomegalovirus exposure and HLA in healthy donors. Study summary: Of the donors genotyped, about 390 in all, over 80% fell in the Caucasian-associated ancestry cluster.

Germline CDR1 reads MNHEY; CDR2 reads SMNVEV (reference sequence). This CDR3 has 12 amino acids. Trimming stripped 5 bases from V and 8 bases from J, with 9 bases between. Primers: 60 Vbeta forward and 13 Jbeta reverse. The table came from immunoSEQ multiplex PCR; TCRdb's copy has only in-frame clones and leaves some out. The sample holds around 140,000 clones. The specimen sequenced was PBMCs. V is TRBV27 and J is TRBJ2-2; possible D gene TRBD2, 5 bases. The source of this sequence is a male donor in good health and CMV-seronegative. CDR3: CASSPRGGELFF. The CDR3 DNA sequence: TGTGCCAGCAGTCCCCGAGGGGGGGAGCTGTTTTTT.